This passage covers 5 T cell receptor beta chains from one sample sequenced in a study of T cell repertoires in cytomegalovirus infection. A single record per CDR3 protein comes from TCRdb applying MiXCR to the reads. The sample lists approximately 910,000 distinct CDR3 sequences, under 40% occurring once. These receptors lack a known antigen. Sequencing used cultured CD8+ T cells from PBMCs, obtained from culture after CMV antigen stimulation. The receptors stem from a human donor in good health (CMV status not recorded). Some clones in this sample may be carry-over from other donors' samples.

V gene TRBV20-1 combines with J gene TRBJ1-1; D gene unclear. V was cut by 4 bases and J by 1 base, with 13 bases left in between. The length of the CDR3 is 14 residues. From germline, CDR1 is DFQATT and CDR2 SNEGSKA (reference sequence). CDR3 amino acids: CSAKLLSPNTEAFF. In nucleotides, the CDR3 is TGCAGTGCTAAACTACTCTCGCCGAACACTGAAGCTTTCTTT.

This clonotype was counted only a few times. The chain couples TRBV27 to TRBJ2-7, with D tentatively TRBD2 (5 bases). V was shortened by 4 bases and J by 5 bases, with 12 bases between the two germline ends. From germline, CDR1 is MNHEY and CDR2 SMNVEV (reference sequence). CDR3 length equals 13 residues. This CDR3 is CASSSGILNEQYF. CDR3 bases: TGTGCCAGCAGTTCCGGGATCCTGAACGAGCAGTACTTC.

The chain couples TRBV4-2 to TRBJ1-1; a possible D gene is TRBD1 (5 bases). Germline lookup yields CDR1 LGHNA and CDR2 YNFKEQ. The CDR3 length is 16 residues. Trimming shortened V by 0 bases and J by 0 bases, and 11 bases separated the two germline ends. CDR3 DNA: TGTGCCAGCAGCCAAGAGTACCAGGGCATGAACACTGAAGCTTTCTTT. It specifies CASSQEYQGMNTEAFF.

The gene calls are TRBV11-2 and TRBJ2-7; a possible D gene is TRBD1 (5 bases). The germline gives CDR1 SGHAT, CDR2 FQNNGV. The V end lost 4 bases, the J end lost 3 bases, and 7 bases lay between the germline ends. This CDR3 spans 12 amino acids. Written as DNA, the CDR3 is TGTGCCAGCAGCTCGACAGTCTACGAGCAGTACGTC. This translates into CASSSTVYEQYV.

In this sample, this clonotype turned up many times. J is TRBJ1-1 and V is TRBV7-6, with TRBD1 as a possible D gene (5 bases). The V end was cut by 5 bases, the J end by 4 bases, with 20 bases between. The CDR3 loop spans 16 amino acids. CDR1 and CDR2 (germline): SGHVS, FNYEAQ. The CDR3 nucleotides are TGTGCCAGCAGCAGTACAGGTCTCCTCCTCGGCACTGAAGCTTTCTTT. Protein: CASSSTGLLLGTEAFF.